This T cell receptor (beta chain) derives from a study of shared clonotypes between healthy human individuals. Only in-frame clones appear in the TCRdb table, and some are missing; sequencing was by immunoSEQ multiplex PCR. The sample has roughly 2.5 million clones; around 90% are singletons. There were no recent acute infections or vaccinations among the donors, who were healthy HIV-negative adults. The donor cohort consisted entirely of Caucasian adults residing in Nashville, Tennessee. Of note for this clone: Its antigen is currently unknown.

General study points: Some clonotypes were shared by all four sorted-subset donors, while others were not shared. The non-shared ones had lower generation probabilities than the shared ones. Estimated clonotype richness was generally higher in naive than memory subsets.

This CDR3 comprises 18 residues. Sequences were obtained from naive CD4+ T cells sorted from blood. Sample subset: CD45RA+ positively selected. The origin of this receptor is a young man in good health. This chain connects TRBV21-1 to TRBJ1-2; the table's TRBD1 call for D was not verified on the DNA. TRBV21-1 represents a pseudogene. The CDR3 spells CASSTQTGKVRRSYGYTF. The CDR3 coding sequence is TGTGCCAGCAGCACTCAGACAGGGAAGGTAAGGAGGTCCTATGGCTACACCTTC.